This is a list of T cell receptor beta chains from one sample in a study of monozygotic twins with cystic fibrosis. Repertoires were generated with immunoSEQ multiplex PCR, while TCRdb's copy carries only in-frame clones and drops some. This table has around 36,000 clones, approximately 72% appearing once. The sequencing sample was made of blood. These receptors all come from a girl aged 10 to 17 with cystic fibrosis. CDR3s include the opening cysteine and the closing phenylalanine or tryptophan. A D gene is named only where the DNA matches it firmly. A row's size may be missing; if present it is once, few, many or a size class.

TRBV7-2	.	TRBD2	TRBJ2-7	CASSYSGRAPYEQYF	TGTGCCAGCAGTTATAGCGGGAGGGCCCCCTACGAGCAGTACTTC
TRBV4-3	.	.	TRBJ1-3	CASSGQSGNTIYF	TGCGCCAGCTCCGGACAGTCTGGAAACACCATATATTTT
TRBV28	.	TRBD1	TRBJ1-2	CASRGTDRGPRGYTF	TGTGCCAGCAGAGGTACTGACAGGGGCCCTAGAGGCTACACCTTC
TRBV19	.	.	TRBJ2-4	CASNPGTPSLQLQYF	TGTGCCAGTAACCCCGGGACCCCTTCCCTCCAACTTCAGTACTTC
TRBV18	once	TRBD2	TRBJ2-5	CASSVLAGEETQYF	TGTGCCAGCTCTGTACTAGCGGGAGAGGAGACCCAGTACTTC
TRBV7-9	.	TRBD1	TRBJ1-1	CASSLRQGVNTEAFF	TGTGCCAGCAGCTTACGACAGGGGGTGAACACTGAAGCTTTCTTT
TRBV7-9	.	.	TRBJ1-1	CASLREGVRDTEAFF	TGTGCCAGCCTAAGGGAGGGGGTGAGGGACACTGAAGCTTTCTTT
TRBV4-3	.	TRBD1	TRBJ2-3	CASSQDNRGFTDTQYF	TGCGCCAGCAGCCAAGATAACAGGGGCTTCACAGATACGCAGTATTTT
TRBV19	.	TRBD1	TRBJ1-1	CASSTLFPGQSNTEAFF	TGTGCCAGTAGTACCCTCTTTCCGGGACAGTCGAACACTGAAGCTTTCTTT
TRBV9	.	.	TRBJ1-5	CASSALSGQPQHF	TGTGCCAGCAGCGCGCTCTCAGGTCAGCCCCAGCATTTT
TRBV5-1	.	TRBD2	TRBJ2-1	CASSLVAGGPGEQFF	TGCGCCAGCAGCTTGGTTGCGGGAGGGCCGGGTGAGCAGTTCTTC
TRBV19	.	TRBD1	TRBJ1-1	CASSRRQGSSMNTEAFF	TGTGCCAGTAGTCGTCGACAGGGCTCTAGCATGAACACTGAAGCTTTCTTT